A selection of T cell receptor beta chains follows, all from one sample in a study of T cells in localized non-small cell lung cancer. Sequenced by immunoSEQ multiplex PCR; TCRdb stores in-frame clones only, minus some. This table holds about 1,700 clones, 20% to 25% found once. This sample comprised normal lung tissue next to the tumor, obtained before any cancer treatment. Source of these receptors: a male donor aged 60 or over with stage II lung adenocarcinoma. The CDR3 runs from the conserved cysteine through the conserved F or W. The order of the fields is J gene, D gene, V gene, clone size, CDR3 protein, CDR3 DNA. A D gene is named only where the DNA matches it firmly. Clone sizes are given selectively: once, few, many, or a class where the clone is expanded.

J: TRBJ2-5; D: -; V: TRBV2; size: medium-sized; CDR3: CASSEARVETQYF; DNA: TGTGCCAGCAGTGAAGCCAGGGTAGAGACCCAGTACTTC
J: TRBJ2-2; D: TRBD2; V: TRBV11-3; size: -; CDR3: CASSFGLAANTGELFF; DNA: TGTGCCAGCAGCTTCGGACTAGCGGCGAACACCGGGGAGCTGTTTTTT
J: TRBJ1-1; D: -; V: TRBV5-1; size: once; CDR3: CASSLAAGGVGTEAFF; DNA: TGCGCCAGCAGCTTGGCCGCGGGGGGAGTGGGCACTGAAGCTTTCTTT
J: TRBJ2-2; D: -; V: TRBV11-3; size: many; CDR3: CASSFNRPTNTGELFF; DNA: TGTGCCAGCAGCTTCAACAGACCGACCAACACCGGGGAGCTGTTTTTT
J: TRBJ2-1; D: TRBD1; V: TRBV28; size: medium-sized; CDR3: CASSLFGQGSYNEQFF; DNA: TGTGCCAGCAGTTTATTTGGACAGGGGTCCTACAATGAGCAGTTCTTC
J: TRBJ2-5; D: -; V: TRBV9; size: medium-sized; CDR3: CATGNWPVQETQYF; DNA: TGTGCCACCGGAAATTGGCCCGTACAAGAGACCCAGTACTTC
J: TRBJ2-7; D: TRBD1; V: TRBV11-3; size: medium-sized; CDR3: CASSGAGTGRNYEQYF; DNA: TGTGCCAGCAGCGGCGCGGGGACAGGGCGGAACTACGAGCAGTACTTC
J: TRBJ2-1; D: -; V: TRBV28; size: -; CDR3: CATMSQGRGSNEQFF; DNA: TGTGCCACCATGAGCCAGGGGAGGGGATCCAATGAGCAGTTCTTC
J: TRBJ2-7; D: -; V: TRBV11-3; size: many; CDR3: CASSQGPQGYEQYF; DNA: TGTGCCAGCAGCCAGGGCCCTCAGGGGTACGAGCAGTACTTC
J: TRBJ2-1; D: TRBD2; V: TRBV19; size: -; CDR3: CASRGGSSYNEQFF; DNA: TGTGCCTCACGGGGCGGGAGCTCCTACAATGAGCAGTTCTTC
J: TRBJ2-3; D: TRBD2; V: TRBV28; size: few; CDR3: CASRNQRGWTDTQYF; DNA: TGTGCCAGCCGAAACCAGCGGGGTTGGACAGATACGCAGTATTTT
J: TRBJ2-1; D: TRBD1; V: TRBV6-8; size: few; CDR3: CASSDSKGGTGVLNEQFF; DNA: TGTGCCAGCAGTGACTCGAAAGGTGGGACAGGGGTGTTAAATGAGCAGTTCTTC
J: TRBJ2-3; D: -; V: TRBV29-1; size: medium-sized; CDR3: CSVEGLSGYSTDTQYF; DNA: TGCAGCGTTGAAGGTCTCTCGGGGTACAGCACAGATACGCAGTATTTT
J: TRBJ2-2; D: -; V: TRBV10-2; size: few; CDR3: CASSKNLAGELFF; DNA: TGCGCCAGCAGCAAGAACCTAGCCGGGGAGCTGTTTTTT
J: TRBJ2-3; D: -; V: TRBV11-3; size: -; CDR3: CASSPRRARDTQYF; DNA: TGTGCCAGCAGCCCACGTCGGGCGAGAGATACGCAGTATTTT
J: TRBJ1-2; D: -; V: TRBV15; size: -; CDR3: CATSRTTGTPIVIYTF; DNA: TGTGCCACCAGCAGAACCACCGGGACACCTATCGTGATCTACACCTTC
J: TRBJ1-1; D: -; V: TRBV11-3; size: few; CDR3: CASSVDPGNTEAFF; DNA: TGTGCCAGCAGCGTGGATCCTGGGAACACTGAAGCTTTCTTT
J: TRBJ1-1; D: TRBD1; V: TRBV6-8; size: few; CDR3: CASRATGRDTEAFF; DNA: TGTGCCAGCAGAGCGACAGGGAGGGACACTGAAGCTTTCTTT
J: TRBJ2-7; D: -; V: TRBV18; size: -; CDR3: CASSPARDYEQYF; DNA: TGTGCCAGCTCACCGGCCAGGGACTACGAGCAGTACTTC
J: TRBJ2-2; D: -; V: TRBV9; size: -; CDR3: CASNVQLTSGELFF; DNA: TGTGCCAGCAATGTCCAGCTGACCTCCGGGGAGCTGTTTTTT
J: TRBJ2-7; D: -; V: TRBV11-3; size: medium-sized; CDR3: CASSLGRYTRGSYEQYF; DNA: TGTGCCAGCAGCTTAGGAAGGTATACGAGAGGGAGCTACGAGCAGTACTTC
J: TRBJ2-2; D: -; V: TRBV6-8; size: -; CDR3: CASSLYTGELFF; DNA: TGTGCCAGCAGTTTATACACCGGGGAGCTGTTTTTT
J: TRBJ2-1; D: TRBD2; V: TRBV11-3; size: medium-sized; CDR3: CASSFSGRATDEQFF; DNA: TGTGCCAGCAGCTTTAGCGGGAGGGCCACGGATGAGCAGTTCTTC
J: TRBJ1-4; D: -; V: TRBV5-1; size: few; CDR3: CASSFGRTQEKLFF; DNA: TGCGCCAGCAGCTTTGGCAGAACACAAGAAAAACTGTTTTTT
J: TRBJ1-5; D: -; V: TRBV11-3; size: -; CDR3: CASSESVSPGRNQPQHF; DNA: TGTGCCAGCAGCGAGTCTGTCAGCCCGGGTCGCAATCAGCCCCAGCATTTT
J: TRBJ2-3; D: -; V: TRBV29-1; size: -; CDR3: CSVKELWSSAYF; DNA: TGCAGCGTCAAGGAGTTGTGGTCGTCGGCGTATTTT
J: TRBJ2-3; D: TRBD2; V: TRBV6-8; size: few; CDR3: CASSRTSGRTDTQYF; DNA: TGTGCCAGCAGTCGGACTAGCGGGAGAACAGATACGCAGTATTTT
J: TRBJ2-3; D: TRBD1; V: TRBV18; size: -; CDR3: CASSPNYRGDTDTQYF; DNA: TGTGCCAGCTCACCAAATTACAGGGGAGACACAGATACGCAGTATTTT
J: TRBJ2-7; D: -; V: TRBV28; size: large; CDR3: CASSLPGDSYYEQYF; DNA: TGTGCCAGCAGTTTACCGGGGGACAGTTACTACGAGCAGTACTTC
J: TRBJ2-1; D: -; V: TRBV6-8; size: -; CDR3: CASKAGDNEQFF; DNA: TGTGCCAGCAAGGCAGGGGACAATGAGCAGTTCTTC
J: TRBJ2-1; D: TRBD1; V: TRBV4-1; size: large; CDR3: CASSQNRQGDLDEQFF; DNA: TGCGCCAGCAGCCAAAACCGACAGGGGGACCTCGATGAGCAGTTCTTC
J: TRBJ1-5; D: -; V: TRBV9; size: -; CDR3: CASSVGSNQPQHF; DNA: TGTGCCAGCAGCGTCGGCAGTAATCAGCCCCAGCATTTT
J: TRBJ2-7; D: TRBD2; V: TRBV11-3; size: medium-sized; CDR3: CASSTSGLTYEQYF; DNA: TGTGCCAGCAGCACTAGCGGGTTAACCTACGAGCAGTACTTC
J: TRBJ2-7; D: TRBD2; V: TRBV2; size: -; CDR3: CASWWTSENEQYF; DNA: TGTGCCAGCTGGTGGACTAGCGAAAACGAGCAGTACTTC
J: TRBJ2-1; D: TRBD2; V: TRBV10-2; size: -; CDR3: CATLTSGDVNEQFF; DNA: TGCGCCACCCTGACTAGCGGAGACGTGAATGAGCAGTTCTTC
J: TRBJ1-1; D: -; V: TRBV6-8; size: few; CDR3: CASRAGTMNTEAFF; DNA: TGTGCCAGCAGGGCTGGAACAATGAACACTGAAGCTTTCTTT
J: TRBJ1-2; D: TRBD1; V: TRBV29-1; size: -; CDR3: CSAGQNLQGGHYTF; DNA: TGCAGCGCTGGTCAGAACTTACAGGGGGGCCACTACACCTTC
J: TRBJ1-4; D: TRBD1; V: TRBV19; size: -; CDR3: CATDGTGSKLFF; DNA: TGTGCCACCGACGGGACAGGCTCAAAACTGTTTTTT
J: TRBJ2-3; D: -; V: TRBV11-3; size: large; CDR3: CASSLYEGGSTDTQYF; DNA: TGTGCCAGCAGCCTCTACGAGGGGGGCTCCACAGATACGCAGTATTTT
J: TRBJ1-3; D: -; V: TRBV12-5; size: medium-sized; CDR3: CASSGNSGNTIYF; DNA: TGTGCTAGTAGTGGGAACTCTGGAAACACCATATATTTT
J: TRBJ2-6; D: -; V: TRBV28; size: -; CDR3: CASSLSGANVLTF; DNA: TGTGCCAGCAGCCTCTCTGGGGCCAACGTCCTGACTTTC
J: TRBJ1-2; D: TRBD1; V: TRBV28; size: medium-sized; CDR3: CASSLGTASDGYTF; DNA: TGTGCCAGCAGTCTAGGGACAGCCTCGGATGGCTACACCTTC
J: TRBJ2-5; D: TRBD2; V: TRBV19; size: -; CDR3: CASSIGTSRAETQYF; DNA: TGTGCCAGTTCAATCGGGACTAGCAGGGCGGAGACCCAGTACTTC
J: TRBJ2-1; D: TRBD1; V: TRBV28; size: large; CDR3: CASSPFPRDSIFNEQFF; DNA: TGTGCCAGCAGTCCATTCCCCCGGGACAGTATTTTCAATGAGCAGTTCTTC
J: TRBJ1-4; D: -; V: TRBV6-8; size: medium-sized; CDR3: CASRGAGWTNEKLFF; DNA: TGTGCCAGCAGGGGAGCCGGGTGGACTAATGAAAAACTGTTTTTT
J: TRBJ1-1; D: -; V: TRBV23-1; size: few; CDR3: CASRETGGAEAFF; DNA: TGCGCCAGCAGGGAGACAGGTGGGGCTGAAGCTTTCTTT
J: TRBJ2-7; D: TRBD1; V: TRBV28; size: -; CDR3: CASSLTGGTYEQYF; DNA: TGTGCCAGCAGTTTGACAGGGGGAACCTACGAGCAGTACTTC
J: TRBJ2-7; D: TRBD1; V: TRBV10-3; size: -; CDR3: CAISESIGQGLNEQYF; DNA: TGTGCCATCAGTGAGTCGATAGGACAGGGATTAAACGAGCAGTACTTC
J: TRBJ2-2; D: -; V: TRBV11-3; size: medium-sized; CDR3: CASSLSRDSTGELFF; DNA: TGTGCCAGCAGCTTATCGAGAGATTCCACCGGGGAGCTGTTTTTT
J: TRBJ2-1; D: -; V: TRBV1; size: few; CDR3: CASSQEGQGFTEQFF; DNA: TGCGCCAGCAGCCAAGAGGGGCAGGGTTTTACTGAGCAGTTCTTC
J: TRBJ1-3; D: TRBD1; V: TRBV11-3; size: medium-sized; CDR3: CASSLSPGGFQNSGNTIYF; DNA: TGTGCCAGCAGCTTATCGCCAGGGGGCTTCCAAAACTCTGGAAACACCATATATTTT
J: TRBJ2-7; D: -; V: TRBV6-8; size: medium-sized; CDR3: CEVRGRSYEQYF; DNA: TGTGAAGTTCGTGGGAGGTCCTACGAGCAGTACTTC